This T cell receptor beta chain was retrieved from a study of Graves' ophthalmopathy and Graves' hyperthyroidism. Study at large: A follow-up of 18 months without ophthalmopathy meant that hyperthyroidism was stable. The study, taken as a whole, reports: Ophthalmopathy progression was predicted by the model at 70.59% sensitivity and roughly 72% specificity.

The CDR3 runs to 11 residues. Trimming removed 3 bases at V and 6 bases at J, with 6 bases between. The germline gives CDR1 SGHAT, CDR2 FQNNGV. Amplification of TCR beta CDR3 regions used RNA transcripts. The first round was an RT-PCR with HTBI primers, and the second round was a multiplex PCR. One entry per CDR3 protein, called by TCRdb with MiXCR from the multiplex PCR reads. The repertoire holds around 1.1 million distinct CDR3 sequences, 35% to 45% seen once, with around 10% in the top ten. This clonotype was picked up many times. Its antigen is currently unknown. This receptor was obtained from an adult man with Graves' hyperthyroidism. What was sequenced was peripheral blood or thyroid tissue (not recorded which). The chain combines TRBV11-2 with TRBJ2-7; D gene ambiguous. CDR3 amino acids: CASSFEGEQYF. CDR3 coding DNA: TGTGCCAGCAGCTTCGAAGGCGAGCAGTACTTC.